One and the same sample provided the 27 T cell receptor beta chains below, sequenced in a study of T-cell reconstitution after alpha-beta-depleted transplantation in children. Preparation of the TCRbeta library was carried out with unique molecular identifiers. TCRdb reprocessed the PCR reads with MiXCR, giving one entry per CDR3 protein. The sample comprises some 350,000 distinct CDR3 sequences, 15% to 20% of which are singletons, and around 43% rests with the top ten. This specimen was PBMCs, mostly from graft donor cells, taken 360 days after TCRalphabeta/CD19-depleted stem cell transplant. All receptors come from a male patient between 2 and 15 years old who had a stem cell transplant for acute lymphoblastic leukemia, so the T cells may come from the graft donor.

The chain is built from TRBV20-1 and TRBJ2-3; D is unclear. This CDR3 contains 17 residues. Trimming stripped 3 bases from V and 2 bases from J, with 21 bases between. The germline CDR1 and CDR2 sequences are DFQATT and SNEGSKA (reference sequence). The CDR3 nucleotides read TGCAGTGCTAGGTTGGAGACGGCTACTTGGGACACAGATACGCAGTATTTT. It is translated as CSARLETATWDTDTQYF.

This clonotype was counted a few times. The chain employs TRBV4-1 and TRBJ2-7; possibly TRBD2 for D (6 bases). CDR1 and CDR2 from the germline V gene are MGHRA and YSYEKL. Trimming stripped 0 bases from V and 7 bases from J, with 19 bases between. This CDR3 spans 16 amino acids. The CDR3 coding sequence is TGCGCCAGCAGCCAAGACCCATTCGGGACTCTGGGGGAGCAGTACTTC. Translated, it gives CASSQDPFGTLGEQYF.

This clonotype was counted at least ten times. The chain employs TRBV4-1 and TRBJ2-7; 8 bases fit TRBD1. Trimming took 4 bases from V and 0 from J; bases not matched to a gene: 8. There are 16 residues in the CDR3. The germline CDR1 and CDR2 sequences are MGHRA and YSYEKL. DNA of the CDR3: TGCGCCAGCAGCCCCTTCCCCCAGGGGGCCTCCTACGAGCAGTACTTC. Protein sequence: CASSPFPQGASYEQYF.

This rearrangement joins TRBV12-3 or TRBV12-4 to TRBJ2-1, with 13 nucleotides matching TRBD2. This CDR3 has 17 residues. The V segment lost 5 bases and the J segment 6 bases; nucleotides outside the gene matches: 10. CDR3: CASSPSGLAGYGNEQFF. The DNA of the CDR3 is TGTGCCAGCAGTCCGTCGGGACTAGCGGGATATGGCAATGAGCAGTTCTTC.

The sample holds a few counts of this clonotype. V usage is TRBV13 and J usage is TRBJ2-4; D unclear. V gave up 4 bases and J gave up 3 bases, with 19 bases separating them. The germline V gene has CDR1 PRHDT and CDR2 FYEKMQ (reference sequence). The CDR3 loop spans 17 amino acids. The CDR3 loop is CASSSPGSTLDKNIQYF. CDR3 in DNA: TGTGCCAGCAGCTCTCCGGGCTCCACCTTAGACAAAAACATTCAGTACTTC. Filled out from reference TRBV13 and TRBJ2-4, the complete variable domain reads AAGVIQSPRHLIKEKRETATLKCYPIPRHDTVYWYQQGPGQDPQFLISFYEKMQSDKGSIPDRFSAQQFSDYHSELNMSSLELGDSALYFCASSSPGSTLDKNIQYFGAGTRLSVL.

This clonotype was detected only a few times. V gene TRBV7-8 combines with J gene TRBJ2-7; no clear D gene. The V end lost 7 bases, the J end lost 0 bases, and 7 bases lay between the germline ends. Germline assignment: CDR1 SGHVS and CDR2 FQNEAQ. The CDR3 has 12 residues. DNA of the CDR3: TGTGCCAGCACCCTTTACTCCTACGAGCAGTACTTC. It translates to CASTLYSYEQYF.

V is TRBV12-3 or TRBV12-4 and J is TRBJ2-7; 7 bases align to TRBD2. After removal of 3 bases from V and 4 bases from J, the junction contained 9 bases not matched to a gene. CDR3 size: 15 residues. CDR3 in DNA: TGTGCCAGCAGTTTCGTGTCGGGGGGAGGGTACGAGCAGTACTTC. Translation: CASSFVSGGGYEQYF.

The V call is TRBV5-1, the J call TRBJ2-5; TRBD1 matches 9 bases. The junction had 17 bases not matched to a gene; V was cut back by 4 bases and J by 1 base. The germline CDR1 and CDR2 sequences are SGHRS and YFSETQ. The CDR3 extends over 19 amino acids. CDR3 in DNA: TGCGCCAGCAGCGTGGGACCCCTCGGACAGGGGAACCCCCAAGAGACCCAGTACTTC. Its translation is CASSVGPLGQGNPQETQYF.

This chain links TRBV4-1 with TRBJ2-1, with 8 bases identical to TRBD1. Per the germline V gene, CDR1 is MGHRA and CDR2 is YSYEKL. CDR3 length: 15 amino acids. V lost 2 bases, J lost 3 bases, and 3 bases stayed unmatched. The CDR3 sequence: CASSQQGANYNEQFF. Here the CDR3 DNA reads TGCGCCAGCAGCCAACAGGGGGCGAACTACAATGAGCAGTTCTTC.

This clonotype was picked up a small number of times. V and J are TRBV5-1 and TRBJ2-3; D possibly matches TRBD1 or TRBD2 (5 bases each). Germline values: CDR1 SGHRS, CDR2 YFSETQ. Trimming removed 4 bases from V and 0 bases from J, with 18 bases in between. The CDR3 consists of 17 residues. The CDR3 region is CASSQDHPGLSTDTQYF. CDR3 sequence (DNA): TGCGCCAGCAGCCAGGACCACCCGGGGCTAAGCACAGATACGCAGTATTTT.

The sample holds a few counts of this clonotype. The CDR3 DNA follows: TGTGCCACCGCCCCCTACAGGGCGGCCTACGAGCAGTACTTC. The encoded protein is CATAPYRAAYEQYF. The gene calls are TRBV27 and TRBJ2-7, with D possibly being TRBD1 (6 bases). Germline V lookup: CDR1 MNHEY, CDR2 SMNVEV (reference sequence). The CDR3 loop spans 14 amino acids. Trimming shortened V by 10 bases and J by 2 bases, and 18 bases separated the two germline ends.

This clonotype appeared many times. The V call is TRBV5-1, the J call TRBJ2-4, with TRBD1 matching over 7 bases. CDR3 length: 14 amino acids. The V gene end was trimmed by 3 bases and the J gene end by 1 base; junction bases not matched to a gene: 1. In germline, CDR1 is SGHRS, CDR2 YFSETQ. CDR3 sequence (DNA): TGCGCCAGCAGCTCGGGACAGGCCAAAAACATTCAGTACTTC. Translated, it gives CASSSGQAKNIQYF.

This sequence joins TRBV6-5 and TRBJ2-4; D not resolved. V lost 6 bases and J 3 bases, leaving 6 bases between the germline ends. Germline V gene data show CDR1 as MNHEY and CDR2 as SVGAGI. The length of the CDR3 is 12 residues. CDR3 sequence reads: CASRGNKNIQYF. CDR3 coding DNA: TGTGCCAGCAGAGGGAACAAAAACATTCAGTACTTC.

Details on this clonotype: The junction differs from germline at one of its ends, possibly a read error. The rearrangement links TRBV29-1 to TRBJ2-1; D remains ambiguous. Germline CDR1 and CDR2: SQVTM and ANQGSEA. The CDR3 spans 10 residues. The CDR3 loop reads CSAARNEEFF. In nucleotides, the CDR3 is TGCAGCGCCGCCCGGAATGAGGAGTTCTTC.

The table lists this clonotype with many counts. The chain has TRBV5-1 and TRBJ2-7; no clear D gene. V lost 3 bases, J lost 3 bases, and 16 bases lay in between. Germline CDR1 is SGHRS and CDR2 is YFSETQ. This CDR3 is built from 15 residues. CDR3 amino acids: CASSYGSRRGYEQYF. CDR3 coding DNA: TGCGCCAGCAGCTACGGATCTCGAAGAGGCTACGAGCAGTACTTC.

The chain recombines TRBV4-2 with TRBJ2-7, with D possibly TRBD2 on 6 matching bases. Deletions cut 2 bases from V and 1 base from J, with 9 bases between. The CDR3 runs to 14 residues. CDR1 and CDR2 (germline): LGHNA, YNFKEQ. Here the CDR3 reads CASSQWEESYEQYF. CDR3 coding DNA: TGTGCCAGCAGCCAATGGGAGGAATCCTACGAGCAGTACTTC.

This clonotype appeared a few times. The chain combines TRBV28 with TRBJ2-7, with D unclear. Trimming took 4 bases from V and 2 from J, leaving 12 bases between them. This CDR3 has 14 residues. CDR1 and CDR2 (germline): MDHEN, SYDVKM. The CDR3 nucleotides read TGTGCCAGCAGTTGGGCAGACGTAGCCTACGAGCAGTACTTC. Protein: CASSWADVAYEQYF.

V and J are TRBV6-2 or TRBV6-3 and TRBJ2-1; possible D gene TRBD2, 6 bases. CDR1 is MNHEY, CDR2 SVGEGT, per germline. The V end lost 8 bases, the J end lost 6 bases, and 14 bases lay between the germline ends. The CDR3 spans 13 residues. CDR3 DNA sequence: TGTGCCAGCCTGGGTAGCGGTGCCAATGAGCAGTTCTTC. It specifies CASLGSGANEQFF.

This clonotype was seen only a few times. The rearrangement uses TRBV29-1 and TRBJ2-5; possibly TRBD1 for D (6 bases). V lost 0 bases to trimming and J lost 7 bases, with 9 bases between them. Germline assignment: CDR1 SQVTM and CDR2 ANQGSEA. The CDR3 runs 12 residues. The chain's CDR3 is CSVEEGAGTQYF. The CDR3 nucleotides read TGCAGCGTTGAAGAGGGGGCTGGGACCCAGTACTTC.

The chain couples TRBV20-1 to TRBJ2-7, with 10 positions matching TRBD2. CDR1 DFQATT and CDR2 SNEGSKA come from the germline V gene (reference sequence). The V and J ends lost 2 bases and 7 bases, in that order; junction bases with no gene match: 5. This CDR3 comprises 13 residues. CDR3 sequence (DNA): TGCAGTGCTAGATGGCTAGCGGGAGCAGAGCAGTACTTC. It specifies CSARWLAGAEQYF.

This clonotype has ten or more counts. V gene TRBV28 combines with J gene TRBJ2-1, with D possibly being TRBD1 (5 bases). The germline V gene has CDR1 MDHEN and CDR2 SYDVKM. With 4 bases removed from V and 5 bases from J, the gap between germline ends came to 27 bases. The CDR3 is 19 residues long. The CDR3: CASSSILVETVPQNNEQFF. The CDR3 DNA follows: TGTGCCAGCAGTTCTATATTGGTCGAGACAGTCCCCCAGAACAATGAGCAGTTCTTC.

The rearrangement links TRBV24-1 to TRBJ2-2; TRBD2 might be the D (5 bases). Germline V gene lookup returns CDR1 KGHDR and CDR2 SFDVKD. V dropped 0 bases and J dropped 2 bases, with 18 bases sitting between them. The CDR3 consists of 19 residues. The CDR3 DNA follows: TGTGCCACCAGTGATTTGTGGTACGACTACCGGACCAACACCGGGGAGCTGTTTTTT. Protein product: CATSDLWYDYRTNTGELFF.

The CDR3 reads CAAQGASYNEQFF. CDR3 nucleotides: TGTGCCGCCCAGGGGGCGTCCTACAATGAGCAGTTCTTC. The chain recombines TRBV25-1 with TRBJ2-1; 8 bases are a match to TRBD1. The CDR3 covers 13 residues. Germline lookup yields CDR1 MGHDK and CDR2 SYGVNS. After removal of 11 bases from V and 1 base from J, the junction contained 4 bases not matched to a gene.

With respect to this clonotype: One end of the junction fails to match germline, which may point to a read error. The V gene is TRBV7-9, the J gene TRBJ1-2; possibly TRBD1 for D (5 bases). The CDR3 extends over 11 amino acids. CDR1 is SEHNR, CDR2 FQNEAQ, per germline (reference sequence). The CDR3 DNA is TGTGCCAGCGGCTTGGGGCGCGGCTACACCTTC. Residues: CASGLGRGYTF.

V gene TRBV9 combines with J gene TRBJ2-5; D ambiguous. V lost 5 bases, J lost 0 bases, and 14 bases lay in between. The germline gives CDR1 SGDLS, CDR2 YYNGEE. The CDR3 is 15 residues long. Here the CDR3 DNA reads TGTGCCAGCAGAGTAAGCCCCTCGTACCAAGAGACCCAGTACTTC. It codes for CASRVSPSYQETQYF.

This clonotype has just a few counts. V and J are TRBV24-1 and TRBJ2-1, with 9 bases lining up with TRBD1. Germline-derived CDR1 and CDR2 are KGHDR and SFDVKD. Trimming took 8 bases from V and 5 from J; bases not matched to a gene: 12. This CDR3 is built from 16 residues. The CDR3 coding sequence is TGTGCCACCATGGGGCGAGGACAGGGGATTAACAATGAGCAGTTCTTC. Protein sequence: CATMGRGQGINNEQFF.

This clonotype has ten or more counts. Written as DNA, the CDR3 is TGTGCCTGGACTAGCGGGATGTGGGATGAGCAGTTCTTC. It is translated as CAWTSGMWDEQFF. The V call is TRBV30, the J call TRBJ2-1; 9 bases line up with TRBD2. This CDR3 has 13 residues. Trimming cost V 4 bases and J 8 bases; bases outside gene matches: 6. Per germline, CDR1 GTSNPN and CDR2 SVGIG (reference sequence).